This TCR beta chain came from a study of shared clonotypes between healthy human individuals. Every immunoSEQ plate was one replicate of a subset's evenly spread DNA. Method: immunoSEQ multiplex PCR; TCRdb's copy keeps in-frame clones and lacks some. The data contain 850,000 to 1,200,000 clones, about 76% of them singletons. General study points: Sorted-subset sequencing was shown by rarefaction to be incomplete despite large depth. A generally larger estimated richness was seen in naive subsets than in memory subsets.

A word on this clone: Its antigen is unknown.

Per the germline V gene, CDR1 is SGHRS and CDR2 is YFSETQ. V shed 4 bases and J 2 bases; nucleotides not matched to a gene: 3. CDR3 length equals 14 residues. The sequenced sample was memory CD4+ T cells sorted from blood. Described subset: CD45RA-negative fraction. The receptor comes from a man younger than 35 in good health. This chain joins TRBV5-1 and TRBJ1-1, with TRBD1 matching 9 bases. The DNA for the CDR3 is TGCGCCAGCAGCGTGGGACAGGGAAACACTGAAGCTTTCTTT. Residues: CASSVGQGNTEAFF.